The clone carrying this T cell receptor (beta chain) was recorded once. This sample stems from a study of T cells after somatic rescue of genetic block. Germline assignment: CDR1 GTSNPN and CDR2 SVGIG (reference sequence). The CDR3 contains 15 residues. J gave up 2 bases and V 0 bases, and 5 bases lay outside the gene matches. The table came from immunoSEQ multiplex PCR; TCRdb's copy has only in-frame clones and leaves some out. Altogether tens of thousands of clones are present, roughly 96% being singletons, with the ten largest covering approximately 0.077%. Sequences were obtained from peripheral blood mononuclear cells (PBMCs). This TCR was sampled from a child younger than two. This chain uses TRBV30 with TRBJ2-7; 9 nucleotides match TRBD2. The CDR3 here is CAWSVRASGAYEQYF. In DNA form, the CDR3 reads TGTGCCTGGAGTGTACGGGCTAGCGGGGCCTACGAGCAGTACTTC.